A selection of T cell receptor beta chains follows, all from one sample in a study of cytomegalovirus exposure and HLA in healthy donors. Repertoires were generated with immunoSEQ multiplex PCR, while TCRdb's copy carries only in-frame clones and drops some. Found here are 100,000 to 150,000 clones, roughly 75% of them singletons; the top ten hold 1.2%. Input material: PBMCs. These TCRs come from a female donor in good health and CMV-seronegative. CDR3s include the opening cysteine and the closing phenylalanine or tryptophan. The D gene is left open where the match is weak. Rows give clone size only sometimes, using once, few, many, or a class for an expanded clone.

V gene	J gene	D gene	clone size	CDR3 DNA	CDR3 protein
TRBV5-1	TRBJ2-1	TRBD1	-	TGCGCCAGCAGCTTGGTCCCGGACAGGGGCGGTGAGCAGTTCTTC	CASSLVPDRGGEQFF
TRBV6-5	TRBJ1-4	TRBD1	-	TGTGCCAGCAGTAGACAGGGCCTTGTCGAGAAACTGTTTTTT	CASSRQGLVEKLFF
TRBV2	TRBJ2-2	-	-	TGTGCCAGCAGTATTGGCAGGAACACCGGGGAGCTGTTTTTT	CASSIGRNTGELFF
TRBV2	TRBJ1-3	TRBD1	few	TGTGCCAGCAGTGGGGACAGGAGTTCCGGAAACACCATATATTTT	CASSGDRSSGNTIYF
TRBV27	TRBJ1-1	-	-	TGTGCCAGCAGTCAACAGGGGAACACTGAAGCTTTCTTT	CASSQQGNTEAFF
TRBV9	TRBJ2-7	TRBD2	-	TGTGCCAGCAGCAAGAGCGGGGGGATCGACGAGCAGTACTTC	CASSKSGGIDEQYF
TRBV27	TRBJ2-7	TRBD1	-	TGTGCCAGCAGTTCCGGGACAGGGGTCAAATTGGGTACCGAAAGGTGGGACGGGGAGCAGTACTTC	CASSSGTGVKLGTERWDGEQYF
TRBV27	TRBJ2-7	TRBD1	-	TGTGCCAGCAGCCTAAAATGGGACAGTAAGTACTACGAGCAGTACTTC	CASSLKWDSKYYEQYF
TRBV4-1	TRBJ2-5	TRBD2	-	TGCGCCAGCAGCCAGGGACGGGGACTAGCGGAAGAGACCCAGTACTTC	CASSQGRGLAEETQYF
TRBV5-4	TRBJ2-4	TRBD2	-	TGTGCCAGCAGCCGGGGGGGGTTCGAGAACATTCAGTACTTC	CASSRGGFENIQYF
TRBV6-4	TRBJ1-1	-	few	TGTGCCAGCAGTAATACAGGGACCACTGAAGCTTTCTTT	CASSNTGTTEAFF
TRBV7-9	TRBJ2-1	TRBD2	-	TGTGCCAGCAGCACTAGCGGGAGAGCGACTGAGCAGTTCTTC	CASSTSGRATEQFF
TRBV28	TRBJ1-1	-	once	TGTGCCAGCAGTTTAATTTCGGGGGAGGACACTGAAGCTTTCTTT	CASSLISGEDTEAFF
TRBV5-1	TRBJ2-7	TRBD2	-	TGCGCCAGCAGCCCGGGACAGGGAGAGGGACTAGCGGTATTC	CASSPGQGEGLAVF
TRBV5-1	TRBJ1-2	TRBD1	-	TGCGCCAGCAGCTCAACCGGGACAGGCTATGGCTACACCTTC	CASSSTGTGYGYTF
TRBV18	TRBJ1-4	TRBD1	-	TGTGCCAGAAGAGAGGGGGCGCGGAAGTGGGGGCCTAATGAAAAACTGTTTTTT	CARREGARKWGPNEKLFF
TRBV30	TRBJ2-7	TRBD1	few	TGTGCCTGGAGCCATGAACCCGGGACAGCCAGCGGCTACGAGCAGTACTTC	CAWSHEPGTASGYEQYF
TRBV5-4	TRBJ2-7	TRBD1	-	TGTGCCAGCAGCTTCGGGACAGTCACCTCGGACGAGCAGTACTTC	CASSFGTVTSDEQYF
TRBV2	TRBJ2-2	TRBD1	once	TGTGCCAGCAGGAGACAGGGAGAGACCGGGGAGCTGTTTTTT	CASRRQGETGELFF
TRBV2	TRBJ1-1	-	-	TGTGCCAGCAGCGCCGAGCTGAACACTGAAGCTTTCTTT	CASSAELNTEAFF
TRBV9	TRBJ2-6	-	-	TGTGCCAGCAGCGTATGGCCCTTTGGGGCCAACGTCCTGACTTTC	CASSVWPFGANVLTF
TRBV5-5	TRBJ2-7	TRBD1	few	TGTGCCAGCAGCTTGGGATGGGACAGGCAGTCCGAGCAGTACTTC	CASSLGWDRQSEQYF
TRBV6-5	TRBJ1-2	-	-	TGTGCCAGCAGTTACTCGCGGAACCTCTATGGCTACACCTTC	CASSYSRNLYGYTF
TRBV5-1	TRBJ2-3	TRBD2	-	TGCGCCAGCGGCCTACAAGCGGGGCCCACAGATACGCAGTATTTT	CASGLQAGPTDTQYF
TRBV21-1	TRBJ1-2	-	-	TGTGCCAGCAGCAAACGGCGACACAGGGGGGGCTATGGCTACACCTTC	CASSKRRHRGGYGYTF
TRBV5-6	TRBJ1-2	-	-	TGTGCCAGCAGCCCGACACCCAACTATGGCTACACCTTC	CASSPTPNYGYTF
TRBV27	TRBJ2-7	TRBD2	-	TGTGCCAGCACCGGGACTACCGCCTACGAGCAGTACTTC	CASTGTTAYEQYF
TRBV5-1	TRBJ2-2	-	-	TGCGCCAGCAGCAGTCAGGAGCGGGCCGGGGAGCTGTTTTTT	CASSSQERAGELFF
TRBV12-5	TRBJ2-5	TRBD2	-	TGTGCTAGTGGTACCGGGACTAGCGGGGGGGCAGCAGAGACCCAGTACTTC	CASGTGTSGGAAETQYF
TRBV5-1	TRBJ2-7	-	-	TGCGCCAGCAGCTTGGTCGGGCGGGGCCAAAGCTCCTACGAGCAGTACTTC	CASSLVGRGQSSYEQYF
TRBV27	TRBJ2-5	TRBD2	-	TGTGCCACCTCAAGGGGCGGGAGCTTGAGAGAGCAGTACTTC	CATSRGGSLREQYF
TRBV20-1	TRBJ1-2	-	once	TGCAGTGCTAGACAATTTACAGGCTACACCTTC	CSARQFTGYTF